This T cell receptor beta chain was retrieved from a study of blood T cell repertoires in COVID-19. Overall study context: The study drew acute and convalescent COVID-19 samples from the United States, Italy and Spain.

Unmatched junction bases numbered 7, after V lost 5 bases and J lost 1 base. This CDR3 is built from 15 residues. From germline, CDR1 is SGHNT and CDR2 YYREEE (reference sequence). Profiled with immunoSEQ multiplex PCR; TCRdb holds only in-frame clones, not every one. This sample has 270,000 or so clones; approximately 90% occur once, and the top ten carry 2.3%. The TCR originated in a woman aged 35 to 49 with acute COVID-19. The sequenced sample consisted of PBMCs or T cells enriched from blood (not recorded which). The chain has TRBV5-4 and TRBJ2-5; TRBD1 aligns across 8 bases. CDR3 sequence (DNA): TGTGCCAGCAGGGTGGGACAGGTGGGCCAAGAGACCCAGTACTTC. Translation: CASRVGQVGQETQYF.